The present entry profiles one T cell receptor beta chain with its context. Its cognate antigen is unknown. Trimming removed 0 bases from V and 2 bases from J, with 13 bases in between. This CDR3 is 16 amino acids long. In germline, CDR1 is SGHNT, CDR2 YYREEE (reference sequence). This entry comes from a study of Ad26.COV2.S vaccination and SARS-CoV-2 variants. In the study overall: Ad26.COV2.S was injected intramuscularly once or twice, 56 days apart.

Whole-study findings and limits: Those who received the vaccine showed greater spike-specific TCR breadth than those given placebo. Recipients of vaccine and of placebo showed similar breadth of their non-spike TCR repertoires.

Documented treatment: about 20 received Ad26.COV2.S at low or high dose, single or two shots; 5 received placebo; per-sample allocation not given. Sampling took place 63 days after the first vaccine or placebo injection. Whoever gave the sample was an adult aged 18-55 years in Boston. Generated by immunoSEQ multiplex PCR, the TCRdb table keeps only in-frame clones and is missing some. Among roughly 400,000 clones listed, about 91% were seen once. The sample was peripheral blood, taken in a trial of Ad26.COV2.S vaccine versus placebo. The source of this sequence is a person aged 18-65 years who received the Ad26.COV2.S COVID-19 vaccine or a placebo. This rearrangement joins TRBV5-4 to TRBJ2-3; no clear D. The CDR3 nucleotides are TGTGCCAGCAGCTTGGGGTCGGGCCACATCACAGATACGCAGTATTTT. Translating gives CASSLGSGHITDTQYF. The complete variable domain, with remaining parts taken from reference TRBV5-4 and TRBJ2-3, reads ETGVTQSPTHLIKTRGQQVTLRCSSQSGHNTVSWYQQALGQGPQFIFQYYREEENGRGNFPPRFSGLQFPNYSSELNVNALELDDSALYLCASSLGSGHITDTQYFGPGTRLTVL.